This T cell receptor beta chain was obtained from a study of OX40 agonist ivuxolimab in advanced cancers. In the study overall: Partial responses were achieved by three patients, of whom one had hepatocellular carcinoma and two had cutaneous melanoma.

This table comes from immunoSEQ multiplex PCR, and its TCRdb copy is limited to in-frame clones, with some not included. The sample shows around 45,000 clones, roughly 86% of them seen only once. With autoimmune disease history or systemic immunosuppression, patients were excluded. The CDR3 extends over 17 amino acids. Germline assignment: CDR1 SGHNT and CDR2 YYREEE (reference sequence). V gave up 4 bases and J gave up 2 bases; unmatched junction bases: 6. The receptor was derived from an adult with an advanced solid tumor such as melanoma, head and neck, liver or kidney cancer. The chain has TRBV5-4 and TRBJ2-1, with 13 bases that match TRBD2. The input for sequencing was CD4+ or CD8+ T cells sorted from blood, taken in a trial of the OX40 agonist ivuxolimab. CDR3 region: CASSQGLAGIAYNEQFF. As DNA, the CDR3 is TGTGCCAGCAGCCAGGGACTAGCGGGAATTGCCTACAATGAGCAGTTCTTC.